The 20 T cell receptor beta chains listed next were all sequenced from one sample in a study of T cells in Graves' hyperthyroidism and ophthalmopathy. Amplification of TCR beta CDR3 regions used RNA as the template. First-round RT-PCR targeting the TCR CDR3 was performed with the HTBI primer set. TCRdb processed the multiplex PCR reads anew with MiXCR; each CDR3 protein has one entry. The sample yields some 770,000 distinct CDR3 sequences, roughly 17% seen once. The sample comprised blood. The receptors shown here come from a man younger than 35 with Graves' hyperthyroidism.

This clonotype was seen repeatedly, ten times or more. The chain combines TRBV11-1 with TRBJ2-7, with D hard to call. The CDR3 contains 14 residues. Per germline, CDR1 SGHAT and CDR2 FQDESV (reference sequence). V was pared by 5 bases and J by 1 base, with 12 bases between. The CDR3 is CASSLSLVSYEQYF. The CDR3 nucleotides read TGTGCCAGCAGCCTCTCGCTGGTTTCCTACGAGCAGTACTTC. The variable domain in full, with the rest retrieved from reference TRBV11-1 and TRBJ2-7, is EAEVAQSPRYKITEKSQAVAFWCDPISGHATLYWYRQILGQGPELLVQFQDESVVDDSQLPKDRFSAERLKGVDSTLKIQPAELGDSAMYLCASSLSLVSYEQYFGPGTRLTVT.

This clonotype was counted at least ten times. The genes are TRBV14 and TRBJ2-1, with TRBD2 identical over 8 bases. The CDR3 loop spans 16 amino acids. CDR1 and CDR2 (germline): SGHDN, FVKESK. J gave up 10 bases and V 3 bases, and 14 bases lay outside the gene matches. The CDR3 DNA reads as TGTGCCAGCAGCCAGGGCCCGCGGGGGGTGATGCAAGAGCAGTTCTTC. Protein: CASSQGPRGVMQEQFF. The full variable domain, with the rest looked up from reference TRBV14 and TRBJ2-1, is EAGVTQFPSHSVIEKGQTVTLRCDPISGHDNLYWYRRVMGKEIKFLLHFVKESKQDESGMPNNRFLAERTGGTYSTLKVQPAELEDSGVYFCASSQGPRGVMQEQFFGPGTRLTVL.

The chain joins TRBV7-9 to TRBJ1-1; 7 bases align to TRBD1. Germline CDR1 reads SEHNR; CDR2 reads FQNEAQ (reference sequence). Trimming removed 5 bases from V and 4 bases from J; junction bases left unmatched: 13. The CDR3 spans 16 residues. The CDR3 spells CASSPRQGIISTEAFF. For the CDR3, the DNA is TGTGCCAGCAGCCCCAGACAGGGAATAATCTCCACTGAAGCTTTCTTT.

This clonotype appeared many times. This chain links TRBV28 with TRBJ2-5, with 7 bases fitting TRBD2. This CDR3 is built from 17 residues. Germline-derived CDR1 and CDR2 are MDHEN and SYDVKM. V gave up 7 bases and J gave up 1 base; unmatched junction bases: 15. CDR3 DNA sequence: TGTGCCAGCATAAGGGGACTACCCTCTTCCAGCCAAGAGACCCAGTACTTC. This codes for CASIRGLPSSSQETQYF.

At least ten counts were recorded for this clonotype. The V gene is TRBV9, the J gene TRBJ2-2; 9 bases map to TRBD2. The CDR3 has 17 residues. Germline V gives CDR1 SGDLS, CDR2 YYNGEE. Trimming removed 3 bases from V and 2 bases from J; junction bases left unmatched: 8. CDR3 loop: CASSEPRTSANTGELFF. Written as DNA, the CDR3 is TGTGCCAGCAGCGAACCTAGGACTAGCGCAAACACCGGGGAGCTGTTTTTT.

This clonotype was detected ten times or more. The chain recombines TRBV7-9 with TRBJ2-1; possible D gene TRBD2, 6 bases. The length of the CDR3 is 10 residues. Germline lookup yields CDR1 SEHNR and CDR2 FQNEAQ (reference sequence). With 11 bases removed from V and 4 bases from J, the gap between germline ends came to 6 bases. CDR3 nucleotides: TGTGCCGGGGGGTACAATGAGCAGTTCTTC. It codes for CAGGYNEQFF.

The chain combines TRBV28 with TRBJ2-3, with TRBD1 identical over 10 bases. The CDR3 is 17 residues long. CDR1 is MDHEN, CDR2 SYDVKM, per germline. Trimming took 4 bases from V and 5 from J; bases not matched to a gene: 12. The CDR3 region is CASSYFQPGQGIDTQYF. As DNA, the CDR3 is TGTGCCAGCAGTTACTTTCAACCGGGACAGGGGATAGATACGCAGTATTTT. Full variable domain (rest looked up from reference TRBV28 and TRBJ2-3): DVKVTQSSRYLVKRTGEKVFLECVQDMDHENMFWYRQDPGLGLRLIYFSYDVKMKEKGDIPEGYSVSREKKERFSLILESASTNQTSMYLCASSYFQPGQGIDTQYFGPGTRLTVL.

This clonotype was picked up many times. V and J are TRBV28 and TRBJ2-3; maybe TRBD2 (6 bases). The CDR3 is made up of 15 amino acids. The V gene's germline CDR1 is MDHEN and CDR2 SYDVKM. V lost 5 bases and J 0 bases, leaving 12 bases between the germline ends. The chain's CDR3 is CASSPGTFSTDTQYF. In nucleotides, the CDR3 is TGTGCCAGCAGTCCCGGGACTTTTAGCACAGATACGCAGTATTTT. Full variable domain (outside the CDR3, taken from reference TRBV28 and TRBJ2-3): DVKVTQSSRYLVKRTGEKVFLECVQDMDHENMFWYRQDPGLGLRLIYFSYDVKMKEKGDIPEGYSVSREKKERFSLILESASTNQTSMYLCASSPGTFSTDTQYFGPGTRLTVL.

This clonotype has just a few counts. The V and J genes are TRBV28 and TRBJ1-4, with 8 bases matching TRBD1. CDR1 is MDHEN and CDR2 is SYDVKM in the germline V gene. The CDR3 is 16 amino acids. Trimming removed 5 bases from V and 7 bases from J; junction bases left unmatched: 12. Here the CDR3 DNA reads TGTGCCAGCAGTCCGCGACTCAGGGGGCCGGGTGAAAAACTGTTTTTT. It yields the protein CASSPRLRGPGEKLFF.

This clonotype showed up many times. V usage is TRBV2 and J usage is TRBJ2-5; D is ambiguous. The CDR3 sequence is 15 residues long. V lost 2 bases and J lost 5, with 15 bases in between. CDR1 and CDR2 from the germline V gene are SNHLY and FYNNEI. CDR3 loop: CASSERIGVSETQYF. CDR3 nucleotides: TGTGCCAGCAGTGAACGTATTGGGGTGTCGGAGACCCAGTACTTC.

This clonotype was seen repeatedly, ten times or more. The chain is built from TRBV5-1 and TRBJ1-1; no clear D. The CDR3 totals 14 residues. Germline CDR1 reads SGHRS; CDR2 reads YFSETQ. Between the trimmed V and J ends, which lost 4 bases and 0 bases, there was a span of 10 bases. DNA for the CDR3: TGCGCCAGCAGCGCTGGCCGGCTGAACACTGAAGCTTTCTTT. It yields the protein CASSAGRLNTEAFF.

This clonotype was counted between two and nine times. This rearrangement joins TRBV9 to TRBJ2-5; D is uncertain. The V and J ends lost 4 bases and 2 bases respectively, with 15 bases between them. The CDR3 extends over 15 amino acids. Germline V gene data show CDR1 as SGDLS and CDR2 as YYNGEE. CDR3 coding DNA: TGTGCCAGCAGCCCCCACTCCCTAAATCAAGAGACCCAGTACTTC. Its protein product is CASSPHSLNQETQYF.

This chain connects TRBV24-1 to TRBJ1-1; no reliable D call. The CDR3 has 15 residues. The V end was cut by 4 bases, the J end by 5 bases, with 16 bases between. Germline V CDR1 and CDR2: KGHDR, SFDVKD. CDR3 bases: TGTGCCACCAGTGACAGCAGGAGCCTGGGGACTGAAGCTTTCTTT. Translating gives CATSDSRSLGTEAFF.

The chain links TRBV24-1 to TRBJ2-4; D tentatively reads TRBD1 or TRBD2 (5 bases each). Trimming cost V 4 bases and J 4 bases, with 10 bases left between them. The CDR3 spans 14 residues. Per germline, CDR1 KGHDR and CDR2 SFDVKD. The CDR3 loop reads CATSDTRQKNIQYF. The CDR3 DNA reads as TGTGCCACCAGTGACACTAGACAGAAAAACATTCAGTACTTC.

There are many counts of this clonotype. The V gene is TRBV3-1, the J gene TRBJ2-7; D not certain. Trimming left V 10 bases short and J 3 bases short, with 13 bases between. The CDR3 runs to 12 residues. Germline V gene sequence: CDR1 LGHDT, CDR2 YNNKEL (reference sequence). CDR3 region: CATQGRNYEQYF. CDR3 sequence (DNA): TGTGCCACACAAGGAAGGAACTACGAGCAGTACTTC.

This clonotype has ten or more counts. V is TRBV24-1 and J is TRBJ2-3, with a tentative D call TRBD1 (6 bases). From germline, CDR1 is KGHDR and CDR2 SFDVKD. The CDR3 totals 15 residues. The germline V and J ends were trimmed by 2 bases and 4 bases, with 12 bases remaining between them. In nucleotides, the CDR3 is TGTGCCACCAGTGATTCTTCAGGGGTCGCAGATACGCAGTATTTT. This encodes CATSDSSGVADTQYF.

This clonotype showed up many times. The V call is TRBV15, the J call TRBJ2-1; TRBD1 matches at 11 bases. CDR3 length equals 15 residues. The V gene's germline CDR1 is LNHNV and CDR2 YYDKDF (reference sequence). V lost 1 base and J lost 9; bases outside the gene matches: 5. The CDR3 DNA reads TGTGCCACCAGCAGAGGAGGACAGGGGGCGCGTGAGCAGTTCTTC. Its protein product is CATSRGGQGAREQFF.

This clonotype was counted many times. This chain uses TRBV28 with TRBJ1-1; D remains ambiguous. V was trimmed by 5 bases and J by 1 base, leaving 8 bases between them. Germline V gene sequence: CDR1 MDHEN, CDR2 SYDVKM. CDR3 length equals 13 residues. The CDR3 loop is CASSRQKNTEAFF. The CDR3 DNA reads TGTGCCAGCAGTAGGCAGAAGAACACTGAAGCTTTCTTT.

Of note for this clonotype: A much larger clone differs by one base, so this may be a read error. The chain couples TRBV3-1 to TRBJ1-1; 7 nucleotides match TRBD1. This CDR3 has 16 amino acids. The germline V gene encodes CDR1 LGHDT and CDR2 YNNKEL (reference sequence). V was clipped by 4 bases and J by 4 bases; unmatched bases: 12. DNA for the CDR3: TGTGCCAGCAGCCGAGACAGCAAGACAGGGTTCACTGAAGCTTTCTTT. It is translated as CASSRDSKTGFTEAFF.

The genes are TRBV9 and TRBJ2-7; tentatively, D is TRBD1 or TRBD2 (5 bases each). Trimming pared 5 bases from V and 7 bases from J, leaving 19 bases between. The germline CDR1 and CDR2 sequences are SGDLS and YYNGEE. This CDR3 has 14 residues. The CDR3 region is CASSDPGKGREQYF. The CDR3, as DNA: TGTGCCAGCAGTGATCCTGGGAAGGGACGGGAGCAGTACTTC.